This T cell receptor beta chain is from a study of shared clonotypes between healthy human individuals. Overall study results and limits: A generally larger estimated richness was seen in naive subsets than in memory subsets.

The V end lost 0 bases, the J end lost 4 bases, and 10 bases lay between the germline ends. Germline V gene lookup returns CDR1 GTSNPN and CDR2 SVGIG (reference sequence). The CDR3 extends over 14 amino acids. Worth noting for this clone: The antigen remains unidentified. Other DNA sequences in the sample encode the same CDR3.

The assay was run at deep level. Each subset's genomic DNA was shared equally among a number of immunoSEQ plates. Sequencing used immunoSEQ multiplex PCR; TCRdb keeps in-frame clones, though not all of them. The sample has millions of clones; 85% to 95% are singletons. The sequenced sample consisted of naive CD4+ T cells sorted from blood. Described subset: CD45RA+ positively selected. This receptor was identified in a man aged 18 to 29 in good health. The rearrangement uses TRBV30 and TRBJ1-5, with a possible D match to TRBD1 (5 bases). CDR3 amino acids: CAWSVQVGNQPQHF. The CDR3 bases are TGTGCCTGGAGTGTACAGGTTGGGAATCAGCCCCAGCATTTT. The full variable domain, its missing parts supplied by reference TRBV30 and TRBJ1-5, is SQTIHQWPATLVQPVGSPLSLECTVEGTSNPNLYWYRQAAGRGLQLLFYSVGIGQISSEVPQNLSASRPQDRQFILSSKKLLLSDSGFYLCAWSVQVGNQPQHFGDGTRLSIL.